The 21 T cell receptor beta chains listed next were all sequenced from one sample in a study of blood T cell repertoires in COVID-19. Libraries were prepared by immunoSEQ multiplex PCR; TCRdb keeps only in-frame clonotypes and omits some of them. The sample includes roughly 250,000 clones, approximately 83% of them seen just once. Sequencing was performed on PBMCs or T cells enriched from blood (not recorded which). These TCRs come from a woman aged 25-40 years who had recovered from COVID-19.

This rearrangement joins TRBV12-3 or TRBV12-4 to TRBJ1-2, with a weak D call TRBD1 (6 bases). The CDR3 runs 13 residues. With 4 bases removed from V and 7 bases from J, the gap between germline ends came to 13 bases. In nucleotides, the CDR3 is TGTGCCAGCAGTTCGCCCTACAGGGTTGGCTACACCTTC. Its protein is CASSSPYRVGYTF.

The chain carries TRBV6-5 and TRBJ1-2; TRBD1 aligns across 7 bases. Germline trimming cut 6 bases from V and 2 bases from J; bases unmatched to any gene: 3. The CDR3 runs to 13 residues. CDR1 is MNHEY, CDR2 SVGAGI, per germline. In DNA form, the CDR3 reads TGTGCCAGCAGCGGACAGGAGAACTATGGCTACACCTTC. Encoded protein: CASSGQENYGYTF.

This chain joins TRBV5-1 and TRBJ2-7; 7 nucleotides line up with TRBD2. Trimming at V came to 3 bases and at J to 5 bases, leaving 8 bases not matched to a gene. The CDR3 loop spans 14 amino acids. Looked up from germline, CDR1 is SGHRS and CDR2 is YFSETQ. The DNA for the CDR3 is TGCGCCAGCAGCTATTTAGGGAGGGTGAACGAGCAGTACTTC. It yields the protein CASSYLGRVNEQYF.

The J gene is TRBJ2-5, the V gene TRBV5-1, with D tentatively TRBD2 (6 bases). Germline values: CDR1 SGHRS, CDR2 YFSETQ. Trimming removed 6 bases at V and 5 bases at J, with 11 bases between. This CDR3 spans 12 amino acids. This CDR3 is CASKGGGETQYF. The DNA of the CDR3 is TGCGCCAGCAAAGGAGGAGGGGAGACCCAGTACTTC.

In this sample, this clone turned up a few times. The genes are TRBV15 and TRBJ1-5; the D gene is possibly TRBD1 (6 bases). Trimming removed 1 base from V and 5 bases from J, with 15 bases in between. The germline CDR1 and CDR2 sequences are LNHNV and YYDKDF (reference sequence). The length of the CDR3 is 16 residues. CDR3 in amino acids: CATSRVITGTDQPQHF. In DNA form, the CDR3 reads TGTGCCACCAGCAGAGTCATTACAGGGACGGATCAGCCCCAGCATTTT.

V and J are TRBV2 and TRBJ2-3; 9 nucleotides match TRBD2. CDR1 SNHLY and CDR2 FYNNEI come from the germline V gene. V gave up 6 bases and J gave up 11 bases; unmatched junction bases: 15. The CDR3 loop spans 15 amino acids. Here the CDR3 DNA reads TGTGCCAGCAGCGGGATTAGCGGGAGCGTCTTAAGGCAGTATTTT. This encodes CASSGISGSVLRQYF. The full variable domain, rest sourced from reference TRBV2 and TRBJ2-3, is EPEVTQTPSHQVTQMGQEVILRCVPISNHLYFYWYRQILGQKVEFLVSFYNNEISEKSEIFDDQFSVERPDGSNFTLKIRSTKLEDSAMYFCASSGISGSVLRQYFGPGTRLTVL.

The chain has TRBV6-5 and TRBJ1-4; 11 nucleotides agree with TRBD1. The CDR3 sequence is 14 residues long. V lost 6 bases, J lost 8 bases, and 5 bases stayed unmatched. The germline gives CDR1 MNHEY, CDR2 SVGAGI. The CDR3 here is CASSAGQGAEKLFF. The CDR3 region has the DNA TGTGCCAGCAGCGCCGGACAGGGGGCAGAAAAACTGTTTTTT.

The CDR3, as DNA: TGTGCCAGCAGCTGGTACCGGACAGGACGCTCCTACGAGCAGTACTTC. This sequence encodes CASSWYRTGRSYEQYF. The chain employs TRBV5-6 and TRBJ2-7; 7 bases align to TRBD1. The CDR3 has 16 amino acids. Germline trimming cut 3 bases from V and 0 bases from J; bases unmatched to any gene: 9. The germline CDR1 and CDR2 sequences are SGHDT and YYEEEE.

The J gene is TRBJ1-1, the V gene TRBV5-4; the D gene is possibly TRBD1 (6 bases). This CDR3 is 15 amino acids long. Germline-derived CDR1 and CDR2 are SGHNT and YYREEE (reference sequence). Trimming pared 4 bases from V and 1 base from J, leaving 14 bases between. The chain's CDR3 is CASSKPTGSNTEAFF. As DNA, the CDR3 is TGTGCCAGCAGCAAACCGACAGGATCGAACACTGAAGCTTTCTTT.

The V gene is TRBV28, the J gene TRBJ1-1; unclear D gene. The CDR3 is made up of 13 amino acids. V lost 6 bases and J lost 4, with 12 bases in between. Germline CDR1 reads MDHEN; CDR2 reads SYDVKM. The CDR3 DNA follows: TGTGCCAGCAGATCCACAGACACCACTGAAGCTTTCTTT. It translates to CASRSTDTTEAFF.

The genes are TRBV6-5 and TRBJ1-1; TRBD1 is a possible D gene (5 bases). CDR1 MNHEY and CDR2 SVGAGI come from the germline V gene. Trimming pared 2 bases from V and 1 base from J, leaving 14 bases between. The CDR3 sequence is 16 residues long. The CDR3 region is CASSYGTQGSNTEAFF. The CDR3 DNA reads as TGTGCCAGCAGTTACGGGACTCAGGGTTCGAACACTGAAGCTTTCTTT.

The genes are TRBV6-5 and TRBJ2-3, with D hard to call. The V end lost 0 bases, the J end lost 0 bases, and 10 bases lay between the germline ends. The CDR3 consists of 16 residues. Germline lookup yields CDR1 MNHEY and CDR2 SVGAGI. CDR3 loop: CASSYSRGTSTDTQYF. CDR3 coding DNA: TGTGCCAGCAGTTACTCGAGAGGCACTAGCACAGATACGCAGTATTTT.

The chain combines TRBV27 with TRBJ2-7; D possibly corresponds to TRBD1 (6 bases). Germline CDR1 reads MNHEY; CDR2 reads SMNVEV (reference sequence). The CDR3 runs 15 residues. The V and J ends lost 2 bases and 3 bases respectively, with 14 bases between them. The DNA of the CDR3 is TGTGCCAGCAGTTTAAAGGGACACTCCGTCTACGAGCAGTACTTC. Its translation is CASSLKGHSVYEQYF.

The chain employs TRBV19 and TRBJ1-4; a possible D gene is TRBD1 (5 bases). The germline gives CDR1 LNHDA, CDR2 SQIVND (reference sequence). The CDR3 is 14 amino acids. Trimming removed 6 bases at V and 3 bases at J, with 11 bases between. DNA for the CDR3: TGTGCCAGTAGATCCGGGGGAGCTAATGAAAAACTGTTTTTT. Its translation: CASRSGGANEKLFF.

V and J are TRBV7-9 and TRBJ2-7; TRBD1 matches at 7 bases. In germline, CDR1 is SEHNR, CDR2 FQNEAQ (reference sequence). The J segment lost 4 bases and the V segment lost 7 bases, leaving 13 bases of the junction unmatched. The CDR3 length is 15 residues. This chain's CDR3 is CASTLALTGQYEQYF. In nucleotides, the CDR3 is TGTGCCAGCACCCTAGCTCTGACAGGGCAATACGAGCAGTACTTC. Filled out from reference TRBV7-9 and TRBJ2-7, the complete variable domain reads DTGVSQNPRHKITKRGQNVTFRCDPISEHNRLYWYRQTLGQGPEFLTYFQNEAQLEKSRLLSDRFSAERPKGSFSTLEIQRTEQGDSAMYLCASTLALTGQYEQYFGPGTRLTVT.

The rearrangement joins TRBV15 to TRBJ1-2; D ambiguous. V was clipped by 3 bases and J by 4 bases, with 6 bases between them. The germline CDR1 and CDR2 sequences are LNHNV and YYDKDF (reference sequence). The CDR3 covers 12 residues. CDR3 DNA sequence: TGTGCCACCAGCAGGTCGAGCTATGGCTACACCTTC. Its translation is CATSRSSYGYTF.

V and J are TRBV6-5 and TRBJ1-4; 10 nucleotides agree with TRBD1. CDR1 is MNHEY, CDR2 SVGAGI, per germline. The CDR3 extends over 15 amino acids. J gave up 4 bases and V 7 bases, and 6 bases lay outside the gene matches. The CDR3 DNA is TGTGCCAGCATGACAGGGGGCGCGGGTAATGAAAAACTGTTTTTT. Translated, it gives CASMTGGAGNEKLFF.

This rearrangement joins TRBV5-6 to TRBJ2-5, with 7 bases identical to TRBD1. J gave up 1 base and V 5 bases, and 8 bases lay outside the gene matches. Looked up from germline, CDR1 is SGHDT and CDR2 is YYEEEE. CDR3 length equals 15 residues. CDR3 bases: TGTGCCAGCAGGAGCCGGAGACAGGGCCAAGAGACCCAGTACTTC. Protein product: CASRSRRQGQETQYF.

V usage is TRBV9 and J usage is TRBJ1-2, with TRBD1 as a possible D gene (5 bases). V lost 4 bases to trimming and J lost 3 bases, with 13 bases between them. This CDR3 comprises 14 residues. Germline values: CDR1 SGDLS, CDR2 YYNGEE. CDR3 in DNA: TGTGCCAGCAGCCTCCGGGGGGATGACTATGGCTACACCTTC. It is translated as CASSLRGDDYGYTF. Based on the CDR3 plus reference TRBV9 and TRBJ1-2, the full variable domain is DSGVTQTPKHLITATGQRVTLRCSPRSGDLSVYWYQQSLDQGLQFLIQYYNGEERAKGNILERFSAQQFPDLHSELNLSSLELGDSALYFCASSLRGDDYGYTFGSGTRLTVV.

V is TRBV28 and J is TRBJ1-3; possibly TRBD1 for D (5 bases). Trimming took off 4 bases at V and 4 bases at J, with 11 bases between the two ends. Germline values: CDR1 MDHEN, CDR2 SYDVKM. The CDR3 is 14 amino acids. The CDR3 region is CASSSQGPGNTIYF. CDR3 DNA: TGTGCCAGCAGTTCTCAGGGTCCAGGAAACACCATATATTTT.

The chain employs TRBV30 and TRBJ1-2, with 8 bases lining up with TRBD1. CDR3 length: 15 residues. V lost 2 bases to trimming and J lost 4 bases; unmatched junction nucleotides: 9. From germline, CDR1 is GTSNPN and CDR2 SVGIG (reference sequence). Here the CDR3 reads CAWSPDRGAVYGYTF. CDR3 coding DNA: TGTGCCTGGAGTCCCGACAGGGGCGCCGTCTATGGCTACACCTTC.